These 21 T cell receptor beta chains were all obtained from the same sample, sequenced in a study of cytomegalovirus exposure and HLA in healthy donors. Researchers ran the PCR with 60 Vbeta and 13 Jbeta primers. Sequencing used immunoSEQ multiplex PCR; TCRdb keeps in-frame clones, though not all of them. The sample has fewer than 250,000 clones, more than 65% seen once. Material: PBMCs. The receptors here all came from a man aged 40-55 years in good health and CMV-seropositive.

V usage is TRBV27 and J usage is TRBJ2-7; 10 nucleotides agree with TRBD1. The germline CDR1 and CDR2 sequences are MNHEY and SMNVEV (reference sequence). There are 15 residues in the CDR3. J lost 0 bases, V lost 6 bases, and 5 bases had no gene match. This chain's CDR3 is CASRAGTGVSYEQYF. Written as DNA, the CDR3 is TGTGCCAGCAGAGCCGGGACAGGGGTCTCCTACGAGCAGTACTTC.

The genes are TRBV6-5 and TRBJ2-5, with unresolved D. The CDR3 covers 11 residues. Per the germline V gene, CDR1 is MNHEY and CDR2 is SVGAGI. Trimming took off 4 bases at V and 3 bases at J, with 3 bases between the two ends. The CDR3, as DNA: TGTGCCAGCAGTTCAGAAGAGACCCAGTACTTC. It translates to CASSSEETQYF.

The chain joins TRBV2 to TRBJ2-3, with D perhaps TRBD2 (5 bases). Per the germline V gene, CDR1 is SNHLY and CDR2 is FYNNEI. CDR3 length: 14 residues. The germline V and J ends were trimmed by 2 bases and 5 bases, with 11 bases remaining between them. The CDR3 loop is CASSETPGGDTQYF. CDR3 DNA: TGTGCCAGCAGTGAAACCCCCGGAGGAGATACGCAGTATTTT.

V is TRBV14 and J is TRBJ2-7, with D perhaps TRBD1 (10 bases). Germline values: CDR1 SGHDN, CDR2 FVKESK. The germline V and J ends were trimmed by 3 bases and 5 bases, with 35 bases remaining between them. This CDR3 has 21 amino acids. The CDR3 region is CASSHQTGGQGFSGRPDEQYF. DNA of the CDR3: TGTGCCAGCAGCCATCAAACAGGGGGACAGGGGTTTAGCGGGAGACCCGACGAGCAGTACTTC.

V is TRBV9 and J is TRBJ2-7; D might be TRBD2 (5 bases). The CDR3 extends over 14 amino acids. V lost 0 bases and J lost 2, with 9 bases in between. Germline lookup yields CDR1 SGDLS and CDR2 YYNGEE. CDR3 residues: CASSVDGVPYEQYF. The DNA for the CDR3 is TGTGCCAGCAGCGTAGACGGGGTACCCTACGAGCAGTACTTC.

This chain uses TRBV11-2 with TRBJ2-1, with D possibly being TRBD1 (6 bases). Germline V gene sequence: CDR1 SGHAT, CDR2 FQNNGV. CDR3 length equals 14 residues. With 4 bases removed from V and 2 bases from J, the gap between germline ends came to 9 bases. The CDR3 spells CASSSAGAYNEQFF. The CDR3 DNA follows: TGTGCCAGCAGCTCAGCAGGGGCCTACAATGAGCAGTTCTTC.

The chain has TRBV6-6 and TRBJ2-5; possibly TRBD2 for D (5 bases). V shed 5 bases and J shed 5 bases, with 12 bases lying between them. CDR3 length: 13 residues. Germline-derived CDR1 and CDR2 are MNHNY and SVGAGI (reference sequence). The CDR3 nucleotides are TGTGCCAGCAGTCCGGGATTTCGGGAGACCCAGTACTTC. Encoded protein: CASSPGFRETQYF.

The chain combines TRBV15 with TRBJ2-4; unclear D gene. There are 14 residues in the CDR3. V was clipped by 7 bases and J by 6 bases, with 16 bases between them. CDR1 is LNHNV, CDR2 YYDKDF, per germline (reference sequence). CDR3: CATNRLEERNIQYF. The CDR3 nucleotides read TGTGCCACCAACCGATTAGAGGAGAGAAACATTCAGTACTTC.

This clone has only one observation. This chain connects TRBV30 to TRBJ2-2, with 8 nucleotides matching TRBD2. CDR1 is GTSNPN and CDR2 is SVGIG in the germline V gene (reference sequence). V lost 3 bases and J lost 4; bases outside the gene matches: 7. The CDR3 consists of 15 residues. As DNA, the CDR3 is TGTGCCTGGAGGGCCACTAGCGGAATCACCGGGGAGCTGTTTTTT. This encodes CAWRATSGITGELFF.

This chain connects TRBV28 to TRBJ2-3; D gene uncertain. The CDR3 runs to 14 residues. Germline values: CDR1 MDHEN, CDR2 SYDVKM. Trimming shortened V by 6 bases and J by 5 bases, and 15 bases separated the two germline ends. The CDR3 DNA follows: TGTGCCAGCAGCCCTCCCGGGTCGGAAGATACGCAGTATTTT. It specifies CASSPPGSEDTQYF.

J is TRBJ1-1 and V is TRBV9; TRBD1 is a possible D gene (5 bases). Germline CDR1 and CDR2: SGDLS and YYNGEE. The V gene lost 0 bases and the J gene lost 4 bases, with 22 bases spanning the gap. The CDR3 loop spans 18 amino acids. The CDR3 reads CASSVDGRGPYSPTEAFF. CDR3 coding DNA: TGTGCCAGCAGCGTAGACGGGAGGGGCCCTTATTCCCCCACTGAAGCTTTCTTT. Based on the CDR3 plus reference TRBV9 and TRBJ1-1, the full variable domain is DSGVTQTPKHLITATGQRVTLRCSPRSGDLSVYWYQQSLDQGLQFLIQYYNGEERAKGNILERFSAQQFPDLHSELNLSSLELGDSALYFCASSVDGRGPYSPTEAFFGQGTRLTVV.

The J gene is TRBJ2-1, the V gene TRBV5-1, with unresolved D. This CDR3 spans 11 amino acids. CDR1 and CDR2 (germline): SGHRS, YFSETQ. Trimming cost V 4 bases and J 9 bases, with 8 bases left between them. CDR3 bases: TGCGCCAGCAGCCCCTCTAGTGAGCAGTTCTTC. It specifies CASSPSSEQFF.

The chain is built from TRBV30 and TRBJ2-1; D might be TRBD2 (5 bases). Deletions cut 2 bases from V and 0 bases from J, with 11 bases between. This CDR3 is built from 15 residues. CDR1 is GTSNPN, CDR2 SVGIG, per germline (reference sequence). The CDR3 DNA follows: TGTGCCTGGAGTAAAGCGGCGAGCTCCTACAATGAGCAGTTCTTC. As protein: CAWSKAASSYNEQFF.

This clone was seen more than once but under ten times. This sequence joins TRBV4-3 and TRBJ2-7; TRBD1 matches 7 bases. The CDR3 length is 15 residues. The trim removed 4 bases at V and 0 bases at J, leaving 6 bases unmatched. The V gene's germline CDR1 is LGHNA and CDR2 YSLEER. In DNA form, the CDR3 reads TGCGCCAGCAGCCGGAGGCAGGGGGACTCCTACGAGCAGTACTTC. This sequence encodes CASSRRQGDSYEQYF.

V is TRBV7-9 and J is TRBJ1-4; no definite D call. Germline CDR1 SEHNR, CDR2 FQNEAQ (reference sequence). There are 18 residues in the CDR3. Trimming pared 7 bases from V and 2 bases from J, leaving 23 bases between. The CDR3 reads CASTGGRFAGGTNEKLFF. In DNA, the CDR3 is TGTGCCAGCACAGGCGGGCGCTTTGCCGGCGGGACTAATGAAAAACTGTTTTTT. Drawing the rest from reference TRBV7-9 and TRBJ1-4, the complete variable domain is DTGVSQNPRHKITKRGQNVTFRCDPISEHNRLYWYRQTLGQGPEFLTYFQNEAQLEKSRLLSDRFSAERPKGSFSTLEIQRTEQGDSAMYLCASTGGRFAGGTNEKLFFGSGTQLSVL.

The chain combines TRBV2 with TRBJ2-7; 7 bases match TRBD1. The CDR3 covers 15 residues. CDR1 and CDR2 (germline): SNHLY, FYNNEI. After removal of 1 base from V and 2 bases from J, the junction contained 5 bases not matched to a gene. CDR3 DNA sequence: TGTGCCAGCAGTGAAGACGGACAGGCACCCTACGAGCAGTACTTC. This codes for CASSEDGQAPYEQYF.

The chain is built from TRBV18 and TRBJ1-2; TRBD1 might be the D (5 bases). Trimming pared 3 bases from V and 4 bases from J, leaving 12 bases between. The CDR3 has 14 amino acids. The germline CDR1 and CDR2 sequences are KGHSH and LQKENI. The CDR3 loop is CASSPSDNAYGYTF. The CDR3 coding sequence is TGTGCCAGCTCACCCTCGGACAACGCCTATGGCTACACCTTC.

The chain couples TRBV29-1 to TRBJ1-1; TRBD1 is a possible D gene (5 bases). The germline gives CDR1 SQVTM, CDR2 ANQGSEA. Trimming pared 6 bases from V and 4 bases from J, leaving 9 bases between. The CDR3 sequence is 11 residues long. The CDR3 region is CSVGEGTEAFF. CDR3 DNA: TGCAGCGTAGGGGAGGGCACTGAAGCTTTCTTT.

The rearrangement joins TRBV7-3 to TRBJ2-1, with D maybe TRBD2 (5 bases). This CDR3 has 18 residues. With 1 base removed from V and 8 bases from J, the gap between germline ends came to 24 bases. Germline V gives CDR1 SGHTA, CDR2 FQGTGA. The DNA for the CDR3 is TGTGCCAGCAGCTTAAGGGGTCGTCTAGCCCCAGGAATGGATGAGCAGTTCTTC. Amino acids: CASSLRGRLAPGMDEQFF.

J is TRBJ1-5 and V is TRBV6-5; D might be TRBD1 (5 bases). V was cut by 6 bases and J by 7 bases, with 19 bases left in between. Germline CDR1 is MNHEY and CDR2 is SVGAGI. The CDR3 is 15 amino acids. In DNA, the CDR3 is TGTGCCAGCAGCTACCTTCAGGGAATTGGCCAGCCCCAGCATTTT. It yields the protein CASSYLQGIGQPQHF.

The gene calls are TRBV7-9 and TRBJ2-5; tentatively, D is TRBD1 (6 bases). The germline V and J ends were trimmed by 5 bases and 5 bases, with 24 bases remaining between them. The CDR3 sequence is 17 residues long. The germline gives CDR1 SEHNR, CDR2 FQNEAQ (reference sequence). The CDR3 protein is CASSPGPPGHAKETQYF. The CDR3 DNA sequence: TGTGCCAGCAGCCCAGGTCCCCCGGGACACGCTAAGGAGACCCAGTACTTC.